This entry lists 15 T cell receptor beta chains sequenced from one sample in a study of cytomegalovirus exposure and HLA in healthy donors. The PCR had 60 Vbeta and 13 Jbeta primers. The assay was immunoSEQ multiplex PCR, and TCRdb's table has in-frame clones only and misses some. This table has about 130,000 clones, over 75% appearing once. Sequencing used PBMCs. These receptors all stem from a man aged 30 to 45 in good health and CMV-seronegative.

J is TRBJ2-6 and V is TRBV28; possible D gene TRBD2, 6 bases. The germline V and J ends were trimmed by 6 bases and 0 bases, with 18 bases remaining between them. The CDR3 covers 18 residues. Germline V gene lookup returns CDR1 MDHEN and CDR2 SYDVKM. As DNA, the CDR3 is TGTGCCAGCAGCTTTGCGGCGGGATCTAGCTCTGGGGCCAACGTCCTGACTTTC. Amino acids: CASSFAAGSSSGANVLTF.

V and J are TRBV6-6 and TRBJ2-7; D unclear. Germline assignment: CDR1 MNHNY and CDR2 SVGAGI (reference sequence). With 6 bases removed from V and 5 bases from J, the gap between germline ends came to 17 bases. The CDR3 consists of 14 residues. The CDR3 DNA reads TGTGCCAGCAGCACGAAGAACACTGGGCACGAGCAGTACTTC. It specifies CASSTKNTGHEQYF.

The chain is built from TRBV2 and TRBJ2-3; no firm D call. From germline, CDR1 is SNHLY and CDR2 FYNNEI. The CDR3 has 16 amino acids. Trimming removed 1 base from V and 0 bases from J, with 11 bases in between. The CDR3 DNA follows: TGTGCCAGCAGTGAAGGCCCGAGTTATAGCACAGATACGCAGTATTTT. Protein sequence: CASSEGPSYSTDTQYF.

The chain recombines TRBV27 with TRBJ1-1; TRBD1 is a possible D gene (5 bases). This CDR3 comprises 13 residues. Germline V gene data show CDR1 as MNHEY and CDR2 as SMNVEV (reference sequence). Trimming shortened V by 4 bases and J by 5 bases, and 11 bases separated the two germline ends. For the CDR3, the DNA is TGTGCCAGCAGTTCTGGGGGACTGACTGAAGCTTTCTTT. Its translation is CASSSGGLTEAFF.

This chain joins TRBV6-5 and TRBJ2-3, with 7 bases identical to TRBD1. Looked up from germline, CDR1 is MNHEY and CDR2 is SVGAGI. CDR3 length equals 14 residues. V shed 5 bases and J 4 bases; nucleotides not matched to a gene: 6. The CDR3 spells CASSPNRGADTQYF. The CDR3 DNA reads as TGTGCCAGCAGTCCGAACAGGGGCGCAGATACGCAGTATTTT.

CDR3 nucleotides: TGTGCCAGCAGCGCCCCAAAAAAAGGGGACACTGAAGCTTTCTTT. This translates into CASSAPKKGDTEAFF. V gene TRBV9 combines with J gene TRBJ1-1; maybe TRBD1 (5 bases). Looked up from germline, CDR1 is SGDLS and CDR2 is YYNGEE. Trimming pared 3 bases from V and 3 bases from J, leaving 15 bases between. The CDR3 extends over 15 amino acids.

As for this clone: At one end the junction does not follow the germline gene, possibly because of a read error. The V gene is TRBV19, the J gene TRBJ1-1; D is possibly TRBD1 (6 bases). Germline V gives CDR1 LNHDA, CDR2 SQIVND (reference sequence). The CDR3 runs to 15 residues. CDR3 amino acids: CASSKGGVVNTEAFF. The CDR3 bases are TGTGCCAGCAGTAAAGGGGGGGTTGTGAACACTGAAGCTTTCTTT.

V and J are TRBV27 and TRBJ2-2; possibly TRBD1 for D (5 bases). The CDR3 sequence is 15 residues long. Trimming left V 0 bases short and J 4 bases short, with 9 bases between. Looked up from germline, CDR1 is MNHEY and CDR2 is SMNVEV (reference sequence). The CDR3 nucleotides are TGTGCCAGCAGTTTATCAGGGGTGGTCACCGGGGAGCTGTTTTTT. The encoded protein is CASSLSGVVTGELFF.

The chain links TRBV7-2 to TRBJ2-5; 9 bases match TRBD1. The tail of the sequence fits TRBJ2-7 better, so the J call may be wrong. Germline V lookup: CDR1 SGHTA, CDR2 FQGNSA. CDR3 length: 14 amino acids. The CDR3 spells CASSTRTGVSEQYF. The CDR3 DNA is TGTGCCAGCAGCACCAGGACAGGGGTGAGCGAGCAGTACTTC.

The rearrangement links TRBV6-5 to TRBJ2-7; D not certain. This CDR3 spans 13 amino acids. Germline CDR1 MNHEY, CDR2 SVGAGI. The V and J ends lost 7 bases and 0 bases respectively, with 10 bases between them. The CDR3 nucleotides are TGTGCCAGCAAAGGCGGTAGCTCCTACGAGCAGTACTTC. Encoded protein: CASKGGSSYEQYF.

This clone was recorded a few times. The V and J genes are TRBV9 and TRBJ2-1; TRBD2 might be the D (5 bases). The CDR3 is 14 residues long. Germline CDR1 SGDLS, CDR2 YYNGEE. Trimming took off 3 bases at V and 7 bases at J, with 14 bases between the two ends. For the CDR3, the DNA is TGTGCCAGCAGCGCTAGCTCGACCTCAAATGAGCAGTTCTTC. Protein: CASSASSTSNEQFF.

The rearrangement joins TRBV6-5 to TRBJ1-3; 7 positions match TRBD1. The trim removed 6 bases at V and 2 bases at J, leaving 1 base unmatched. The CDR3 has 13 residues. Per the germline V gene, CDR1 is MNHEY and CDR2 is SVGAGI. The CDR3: CASRTGPGNTIYF. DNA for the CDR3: TGTGCCAGCAGGACAGGGCCTGGAAACACCATATATTTT.

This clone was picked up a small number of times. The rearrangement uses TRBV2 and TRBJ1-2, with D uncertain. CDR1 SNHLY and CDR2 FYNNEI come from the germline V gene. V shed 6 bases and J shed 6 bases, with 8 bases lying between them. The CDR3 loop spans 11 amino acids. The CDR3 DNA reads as TGTGCCAGCAGCTATTCCGATGGCTACACCTTC. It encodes CASSYSDGYTF. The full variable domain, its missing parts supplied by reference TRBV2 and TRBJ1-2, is EPEVTQTPSHQVTQMGQEVILRCVPISNHLYFYWYRQILGQKVEFLVSFYNNEISEKSEIFDDQFSVERPDGSNFTLKIRSTKLEDSAMYFCASSYSDGYTFGSGTRLTVV.

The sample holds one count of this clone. The CDR3: CASNSRNQPQHF. CDR3 DNA sequence: TGTGCCAGCAATTCTAGGAATCAGCCCCAGCATTTT. The chain carries TRBV6-6 and TRBJ1-5; D unresolved. V was cut by 7 bases and J by 4 bases, with 8 bases left in between. The CDR3 is 12 amino acids. CDR1 and CDR2 (germline): MNHNY, SVGAGI (reference sequence).

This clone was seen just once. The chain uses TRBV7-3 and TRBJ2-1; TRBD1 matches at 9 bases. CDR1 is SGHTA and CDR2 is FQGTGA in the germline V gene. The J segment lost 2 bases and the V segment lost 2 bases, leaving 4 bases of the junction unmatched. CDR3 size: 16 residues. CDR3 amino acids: CASSLADRGTYNEQFF. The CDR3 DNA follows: TGTGCCAGCAGCTTAGCGGACAGGGGAACCTACAATGAGCAGTTCTTC.